This TCR beta chain is drawn from a study of naive and memory T cell subsets. Study-level points and caveats: Both skin biopsy types reportedly yielded TCRs, tuberculin sites far more. More TCRs at tuberculin sites were read as hypersensitivity T cell infiltration.

Treatment reported: skin biopsy from PPD injection site in Mantoux-positive individual. The library had UMIs added by 3' ligation of an oligonucleotide to TCR cDNA. Unsorted total RNA, about 1 to 1,100 ng, was DNase treated before reverse transcription. Per germline, CDR1 SGHDT and CDR2 YYEEEE. Trimming cost V 0 bases and J 13 bases, with 10 bases left between them. The CDR3 spans 11 residues. This clonotype was recorded many times. The antigen remains undetermined. Four PCR rounds used nested alpha and beta constant region primers plus the SP2 primer. TCRdb re-called the UMI-ligation and nested PCR reads with MiXCR, one entry per CDR3 protein. The top ten hold over 3% of the sample, which has 30,000 to 35,000 distinct CDR3 sequences, roughly 6.6% seen once.

This sequence originates from an adult in good health. V and J are TRBV5-6 and TRBJ1-2; D unresolved. Specimen: skin, collected from a tuberculin skin test site. The CDR3 loop is CASSLARSSTF. In DNA form, the CDR3 reads TGTGCCAGCAGCTTGGCCCGTTCGTCCACCTTC. Variable domain in full (rest from reference TRBV5-6 and TRBJ1-2): DAGVTQSPTHLIKTRGQQVTLRCSPKSGHDTVSWYQQALGQGPQFIFQYYEEEERQRGNFPDRFSGHQFPNYSSELNVNALLLGDSALYLCASSLARSSTFGSGTRLTVV.